This paragraph covers one T cell receptor (beta chain) sequence. Its antigen is unidentified. Some clones are missing from TCRdb's copy, which holds only in-frame ones; the method was immunoSEQ multiplex PCR. There are under 150,000 clones in the sample; roughly 90% occur only once, and 4.5% to 6.5% lies in the top ten. The V gene lost 10 bases and the J gene lost 3 bases, with 18 bases spanning the gap. The CDR3 consists of 14 residues. In germline, CDR1 is MNHEY, CDR2 SVGAGI. The data were obtained in a study of T cell responses to AZD1222 COVID-19 vaccine. Study conclusions and caveats: Donors were largely white British and mainly female; clonal diversity was possibly underestimated. Unmutated variant regions reportedly attract nearly half of all spike-specific TCRs. Repertoire sampling happened only post peak T cell response. Dominant CD4 TCR responses targeted spike regions 160-218 and 743-854.

The specimen comprised peripheral blood, sampled 28 days after the second AZD1222 dose. The rearrangement links TRBV6-5 to TRBJ1-2; D is possibly TRBD1 (5 bases). This clonotype originated in an adult who received the AZD1222 COVID-19 vaccine. The CDR3 loop reads CATLRRGNYYGYTF. Here the CDR3 DNA reads TGTGCCACCCTGAGGCGGGGGAACTACTATGGCTACACCTTC.